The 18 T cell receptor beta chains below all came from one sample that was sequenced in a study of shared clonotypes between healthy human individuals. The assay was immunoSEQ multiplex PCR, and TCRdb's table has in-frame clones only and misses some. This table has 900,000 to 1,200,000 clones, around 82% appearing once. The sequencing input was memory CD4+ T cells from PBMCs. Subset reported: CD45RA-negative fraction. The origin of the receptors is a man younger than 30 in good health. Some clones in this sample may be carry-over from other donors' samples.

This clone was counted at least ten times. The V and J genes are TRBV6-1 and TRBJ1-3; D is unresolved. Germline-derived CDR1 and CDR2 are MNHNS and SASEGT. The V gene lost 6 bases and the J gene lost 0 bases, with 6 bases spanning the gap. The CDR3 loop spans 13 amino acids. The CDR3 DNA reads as TGTGCCAGCAGCGATCCCTCTGGAAACACCATATATTTT. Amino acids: CASSDPSGNTIYF.

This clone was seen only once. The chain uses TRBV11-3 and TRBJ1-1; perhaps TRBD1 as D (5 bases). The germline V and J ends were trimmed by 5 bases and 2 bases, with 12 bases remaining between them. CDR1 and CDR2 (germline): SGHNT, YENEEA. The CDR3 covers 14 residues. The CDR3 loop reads CASSPGPYNTEAFF. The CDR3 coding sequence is TGTGCCAGCAGCCCGGGGCCGTACAACACTGAAGCTTTCTTT.

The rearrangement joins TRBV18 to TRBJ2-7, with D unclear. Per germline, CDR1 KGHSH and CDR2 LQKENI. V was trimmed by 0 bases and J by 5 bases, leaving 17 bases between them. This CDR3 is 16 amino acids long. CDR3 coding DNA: TGTGCCAGCTCACCACCGGTTGTGACGGGCCTGAACGAGCAGTACTTC. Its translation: CASSPPVVTGLNEQYF.

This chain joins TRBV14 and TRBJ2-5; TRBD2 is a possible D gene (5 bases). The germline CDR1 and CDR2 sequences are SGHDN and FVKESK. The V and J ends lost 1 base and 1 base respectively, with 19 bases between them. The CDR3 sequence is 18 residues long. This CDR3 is CASSQGFFPAEAQETQYF. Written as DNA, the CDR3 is TGTGCCAGCAGCCAAGGCTTCTTTCCAGCGGAGGCCCAAGAGACCCAGTACTTC.

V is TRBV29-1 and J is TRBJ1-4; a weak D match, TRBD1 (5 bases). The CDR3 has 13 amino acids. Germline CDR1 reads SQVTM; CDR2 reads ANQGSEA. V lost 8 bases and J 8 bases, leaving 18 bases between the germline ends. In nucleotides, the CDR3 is TGCAGCTATCGGGGGAGCCAAGGGGAAAAACTGTTTTTT. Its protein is CSYRGSQGEKLFF.

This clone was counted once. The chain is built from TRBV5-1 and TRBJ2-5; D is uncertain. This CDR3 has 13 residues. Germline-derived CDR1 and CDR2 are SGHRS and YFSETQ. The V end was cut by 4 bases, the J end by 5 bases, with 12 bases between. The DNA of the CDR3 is TGCGCCAGCAGCGGCAAACCAAGGGAGACCCAGTACTTC. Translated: CASSGKPRETQYF.

The CDR3 DNA sequence: TGTGCCAGCAGCTCTCCCGGACAGGGCTGGGGCTACACCTTC. It encodes CASSSPGQGWGYTF. The gene calls are TRBV7-2 and TRBJ1-2; 8 bases agree with TRBD1. Germline assignment: CDR1 SGHTA and CDR2 FQGNSA. Unmatched junction bases numbered 9, after V lost 4 bases and J lost 8 bases. This CDR3 has 14 residues.

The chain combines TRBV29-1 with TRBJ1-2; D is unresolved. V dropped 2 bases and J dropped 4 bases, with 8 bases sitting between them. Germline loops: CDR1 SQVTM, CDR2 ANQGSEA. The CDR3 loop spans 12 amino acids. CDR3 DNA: TGCAGCGTTGAATCGGGTCGCTATGGCTACACCTTC. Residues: CSVESGRYGYTF. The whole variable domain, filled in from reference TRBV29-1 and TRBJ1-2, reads SAVISQKPSRDICQRGTSLTIQCQVDSQVTMMFWYRQQPGQSLTLIATANQGSEATYESGFVIDKFPISRPNLTFSTLTVSNMSPEDSSIYLCSVESGRYGYTFGSGTRLTVV.

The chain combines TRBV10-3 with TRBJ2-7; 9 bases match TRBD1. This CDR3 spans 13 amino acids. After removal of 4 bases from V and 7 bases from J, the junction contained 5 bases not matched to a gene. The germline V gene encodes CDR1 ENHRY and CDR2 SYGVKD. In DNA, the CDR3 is TGTGCCATCAGTGGACAGGGGGGGAGGGAGCAGTACTTC. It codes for CAISGQGGREQYF.

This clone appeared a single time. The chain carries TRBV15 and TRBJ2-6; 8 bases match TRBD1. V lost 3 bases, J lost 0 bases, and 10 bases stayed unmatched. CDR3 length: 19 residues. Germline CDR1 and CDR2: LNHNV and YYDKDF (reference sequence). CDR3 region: CATSRGAGGKLSGANVLTF. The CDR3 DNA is TGTGCCACCAGCAGGGGGGCAGGGGGCAAACTCTCTGGGGCCAACGTCCTGACTTTC.

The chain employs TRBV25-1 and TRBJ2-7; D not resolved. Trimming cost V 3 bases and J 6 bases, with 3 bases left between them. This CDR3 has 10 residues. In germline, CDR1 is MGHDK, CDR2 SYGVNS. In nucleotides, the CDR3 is TGTGCCAGCAGTGACCTCGAGCAGTACTTC. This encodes CASSDLEQYF.

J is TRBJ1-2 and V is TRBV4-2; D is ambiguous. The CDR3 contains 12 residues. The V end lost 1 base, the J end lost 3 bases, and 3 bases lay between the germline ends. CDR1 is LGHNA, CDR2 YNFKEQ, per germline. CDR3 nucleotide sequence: TGTGCCAGCAGCCAAGGGTACTATGGCTACACCTTC. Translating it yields CASSQGYYGYTF.

The CDR3 loop is CASKKMGNTNQPQHF. CDR3 DNA: TGTGCCAGCAAAAAGATGGGAAATACCAATCAGCCCCAGCATTTT. J is TRBJ1-5 and V is TRBV28; the D is unclear. V gave up 7 bases and J gave up 3 bases, with 16 bases separating them. Germline V gene lookup returns CDR1 MDHEN and CDR2 SYDVKM. The CDR3 is 15 residues long.

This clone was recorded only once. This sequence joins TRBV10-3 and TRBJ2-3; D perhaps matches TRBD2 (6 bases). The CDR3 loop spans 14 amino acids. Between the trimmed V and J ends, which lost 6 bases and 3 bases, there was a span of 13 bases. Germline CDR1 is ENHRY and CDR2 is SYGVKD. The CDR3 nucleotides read TGTGCCATCAGACAGAGCGGGCCGACAGATACGCAGTATTTT. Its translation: CAIRQSGPTDTQYF.

The CDR3 coding sequence is TGTGCCACCAGCAGATTCCGGGACAGGGGGCGAAATGAGCAGTTCTTC. It is translated as CATSRFRDRGRNEQFF. This chain connects TRBV15 to TRBJ2-1, with 12 bases aligning to TRBD1. This CDR3 has 16 residues. CDR1 and CDR2 from the germline V gene are LNHNV and YYDKDF (reference sequence). The ends lost 2 bases at V and 7 bases at J; junction bases unmatched: 6.

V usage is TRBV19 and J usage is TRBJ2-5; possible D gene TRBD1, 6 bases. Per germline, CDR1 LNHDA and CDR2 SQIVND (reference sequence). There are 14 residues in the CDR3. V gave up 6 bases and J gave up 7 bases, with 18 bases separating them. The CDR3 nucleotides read TGTGCCAGTAGACCTGACAGGTCCCGGGTGACCCAGTACTTC. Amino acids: CASRPDRSRVTQYF.

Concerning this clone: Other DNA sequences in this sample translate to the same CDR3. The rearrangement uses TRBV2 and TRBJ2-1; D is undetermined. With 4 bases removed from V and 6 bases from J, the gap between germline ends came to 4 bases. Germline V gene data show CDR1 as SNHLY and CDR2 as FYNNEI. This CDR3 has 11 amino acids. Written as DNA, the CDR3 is TGTGCCAGCAGTGTGGTCAATGAGCAGTTCTTC. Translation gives CASSVVNEQFF.

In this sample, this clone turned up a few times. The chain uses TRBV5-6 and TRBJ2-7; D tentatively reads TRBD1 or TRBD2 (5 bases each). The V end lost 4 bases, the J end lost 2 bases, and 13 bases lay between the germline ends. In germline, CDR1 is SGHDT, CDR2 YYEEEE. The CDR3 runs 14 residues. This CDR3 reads CASSQGPAAYEQYF. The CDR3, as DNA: TGTGCCAGCAGCCAGGGACCTGCTGCCTACGAGCAGTACTTC.